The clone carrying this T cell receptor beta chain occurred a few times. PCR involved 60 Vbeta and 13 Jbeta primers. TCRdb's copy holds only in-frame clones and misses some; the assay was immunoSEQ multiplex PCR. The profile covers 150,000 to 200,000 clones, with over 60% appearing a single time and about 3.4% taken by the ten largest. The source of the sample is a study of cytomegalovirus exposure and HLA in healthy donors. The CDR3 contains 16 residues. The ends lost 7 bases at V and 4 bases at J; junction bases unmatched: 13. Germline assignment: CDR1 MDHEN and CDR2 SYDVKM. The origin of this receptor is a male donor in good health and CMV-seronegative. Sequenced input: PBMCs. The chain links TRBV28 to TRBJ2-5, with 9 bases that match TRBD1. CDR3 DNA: TGTGCCAGCACCCCCGGACAGGGGTTCGGGCCAGAGACCCAGTACTTC. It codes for CASTPGQGFGPETQYF.